What follows are 7 T cell receptor beta chains derived from one specimen sequenced in a study of CD8 T cells in Susac syndrome. RNA, at roughly 0.45 to 1 ug, was reverse transcribed with random hexamers. TCRdb used MiXCR to reprocess the immunoSEQ multiplex PCR reads, holding one entry per CDR3 protein. The table shows some 260,000 distinct CDR3 sequences, with over 85% occurring only once. The sequenced sample was CD4+ T cells from PBMCs. The receptor set was obtained from a human donor with multiple sclerosis.

This clonotype has a single count. V usage is TRBV4-2 and J usage is TRBJ2-3; 9 bases are a match to TRBD2. Germline values: CDR1 LGHNA, CDR2 YNFKEQ. The V and J ends lost 1 base and 0 bases, in that order; junction bases with no gene match: 8. The CDR3 length is 18 residues. The CDR3 is CASSQGLPGLASTDTQYF. The CDR3 DNA reads as TGTGCCAGCAGCCAAGGACTGCCGGGACTAGCTAGCACAGATACGCAGTATTTT.

This sequence joins TRBV5-1 and TRBJ1-1; 9 nucleotides match TRBD1. CDR3 length: 17 amino acids. CDR1 is SGHRS and CDR2 is YFSETQ in the germline V gene. V trimming: 6 bases; J trimming: 1 base; junction bases outside the gene matches: 13. CDR3 nucleotide sequence: TGCGCCAGCACGGCCGGGACAGGGAATCAGGGGAACACTGAAGCTTTCTTT. It encodes CASTAGTGNQGNTEAFF.

This clonotype was seen once. The V call is TRBV5-4, the J call TRBJ2-3; D is possibly TRBD2 (6 bases). Germline lookup yields CDR1 SGHNT and CDR2 YYREEE (reference sequence). There are 15 residues in the CDR3. V lost 0 bases and J 2 bases, leaving 10 bases between the germline ends. For the CDR3, the DNA is TGTGCCAGCAGCTTGGCGGGGGACCCCACAGATACGCAGTATTTT. As protein: CASSLAGDPTDTQYF.

In this sample, this clonotype turned up once. J is TRBJ2-5 and V is TRBV3-1; weak D call: TRBD2 (6 bases). Looked up from germline, CDR1 is LGHDT and CDR2 is YNNKEL (reference sequence). CDR3 length: 16 amino acids. Trimming took off 0 bases at V and 5 bases at J, with 16 bases between the two ends. CDR3 sequence (DNA): TGTGCCAGCAGCCAAGAAACTAGCAGCGGGTTGGAGACCCAGTACTTC. Residues: CASSQETSSGLETQYF.

V usage is TRBV20-1 and J usage is TRBJ2-6; 11 bases align to TRBD1. Germline V gives CDR1 DFQATT, CDR2 SNEGSKA (reference sequence). The trim removed 6 bases at V and 2 bases at J, leaving 3 bases unmatched. CDR3 size: 15 residues. CDR3 amino acids: CSARTGGAGANVLTF. The CDR3 bases are TGCAGTGCACGGACAGGGGGCGCTGGGGCCAACGTCCTGACTTTC.

The V and J genes are TRBV12-3 or TRBV12-4 and TRBJ1-1; TRBD1 matches 8 bases. CDR3 length: 12 residues. The trim removed 2 bases at V and 10 bases at J, leaving 3 bases unmatched. CDR3 loop: CASSLSRGPAFF. CDR3 coding DNA: TGTGCCAGCAGTTTATCCAGGGGGCCAGCTTTCTTT.

The chain employs TRBV29-1 and TRBJ2-3; 9 bases align to TRBD2. The length of the CDR3 is 14 residues. Trimming took 6 bases from V and 3 from J; bases not matched to a gene: 7. The V gene's germline CDR1 is SQVTM and CDR2 ANQGSEA. In DNA form, the CDR3 reads TGCAGCGTGACCCATAGCGGGGGTACAGATACGCAGTATTTT. It is translated as CSVTHSGGTDTQYF.